The present T cell receptor beta chain was sequenced within a study of OX40 agonist ivuxolimab in advanced cancers. The overall study: Given to patients was ivuxolimab, an agonistic anti-OX40 (CD134) antibody. Dose-escalation patients had hepatocellular carcinoma, melanoma, renal cell or head and neck cancer. Age averaged about 60 years (range roughly 20 to 90), and 82.7% were male. Study findings and constraints: Expanded clones tended on average to be more numerous among CD8+ T cells than CD4+.

In the case of this clone: Its antigen is still unknown.

The germline CDR1 and CDR2 sequences are SGHDN and FVKESK. V lost 8 bases and J lost 4, with 9 bases in between. The CDR3 extends over 12 amino acids. Data came from immunoSEQ multiplex PCR; TCRdb stores just in-frame clones and leaves some out. The table shows approximately 47,000 clones, with around nine tenths occurring only once. The specimen was CD4+ or CD8+ T cells sorted from blood, collected in a trial of the OX40 agonist ivuxolimab. The rearrangement links TRBV14 to TRBJ1-5; D gene ambiguous. This TCR derives from an adult with an advanced solid tumor such as melanoma, head and neck, liver or kidney cancer. CDR3 in amino acids: CASSSGNQPQHF. CDR3 sequence (DNA): TGTGCCAGCTCGTCGGGGAATCAGCCCCAGCATTTT.